These 32 T cell receptor beta chains were sequenced from one sample in a study of blood T cell repertoires in COVID-19. Clones were sequenced by immunoSEQ multiplex PCR, and TCRdb holds only the in-frame ones, with some missing. The sample has around 300,000 clones; roughly nine tenths are singletons. Sequencing used peripheral blood. The receptors originated from a woman aged 25 to 45 with COVID-19, enrolled during active disease.

The chain couples TRBV29-1 to TRBJ1-1, with D possibly matching TRBD1 (6 bases). The CDR3 contains 14 residues. From germline, CDR1 is SQVTM and CDR2 ANQGSEA. Trimming stripped 5 bases from V and 0 bases from J, with 13 bases between. CDR3 DNA: TGCAGCGTTTCCCGGACAGTAATGAACACTGAAGCTTTCTTT. Translation gives CSVSRTVMNTEAFF.

The J gene is TRBJ2-7, the V gene TRBV3-1 (or the pseudogene TRBV3-2); TRBD1 agrees at 8 bases. V was pared by 3 bases and J by 5 bases, with 6 bases of the junction left unmatched. Germline V gene sequence: CDR1 LGHDT, CDR2 YNNKEL (reference sequence). The CDR3 is 14 amino acids. CDR3: CASSQDRVLHEQYF. The CDR3 DNA reads as TGTGCCAGCAGCCAGGACAGGGTTCTCCACGAGCAGTACTTC.

This chain uses TRBV30 with TRBJ2-7; possibly TRBD1 for D (5 bases). CDR1 and CDR2 from the germline V gene are GTSNPN and SVGIG (reference sequence). CDR3 length equals 15 residues. V shed 0 bases and J shed 0 bases, with 12 bases lying between them. The CDR3 region is CAWSVSITGSYEQYF. The CDR3 DNA is TGTGCCTGGAGTGTAAGTATTACAGGCTCCTACGAGCAGTACTTC.

This clone appeared a few times. The gene calls are TRBV5-4 and TRBJ1-2; TRBD1 aligns across 7 bases. The J segment lost 5 bases and the V segment lost 3 bases, leaving 10 bases of the junction unmatched. This CDR3 has 15 amino acids. CDR1 is SGHNT and CDR2 is YYREEE in the germline V gene (reference sequence). The CDR3 loop reads CASSWGQRQTYGYTF. As DNA, the CDR3 is TGTGCCAGCAGCTGGGGACAGCGCCAGACTTATGGCTACACCTTC. Based on the CDR3 plus reference TRBV5-4 and TRBJ1-2, the full variable domain is ETGVTQSPTHLIKTRGQQVTLRCSSQSGHNTVSWYQQALGQGPQFIFQYYREEENGRGNFPPRFSGLQFPNYSSELNVNALELDDSALYLCASSWGQRQTYGYTFGSGTRLTVV.

The rearrangement uses TRBV5-1 and TRBJ1-1, with TRBD1 matching 7 bases. The germline CDR1 and CDR2 sequences are SGHRS and YFSETQ. The V gene end was trimmed by 3 bases and the J gene end by 0 bases; junction bases not matched to a gene: 5. The CDR3 has 15 residues. The CDR3: CASSSPGTVNTEAFF. CDR3 nucleotides: TGCGCCAGCAGCTCGCCTGGGACAGTGAACACTGAAGCTTTCTTT.

This chain uses TRBV27 with TRBJ2-7; 9 positions agree with TRBD1. This CDR3 comprises 15 residues. The ends lost 4 bases at V and 3 bases at J; junction bases unmatched: 7. Germline V gene data show CDR1 as MNHEY and CDR2 as SMNVEV (reference sequence). The CDR3 nucleotides are TGTGCCAGCAGTTCCACGATGGACAGGGGCTACGAGCAGTACTTC. Translation: CASSSTMDRGYEQYF.

This clone was seen a handful of times. V gene TRBV29-1 combines with J gene TRBJ1-1; D ambiguous. The CDR3 covers 12 residues. CDR1 and CDR2 from the germline V gene are SQVTM and ANQGSEA. Trimming cost V 5 bases and J 0 bases, with 7 bases left between them. CDR3 nucleotides: TGCAGCGTTTCAGTGATGAACACTGAAGCTTTCTTT. Protein sequence: CSVSVMNTEAFF.

The gene calls are TRBV15 and TRBJ1-5, with D perhaps TRBD1 (6 bases). The CDR3 sequence is 15 residues long. Trimming cost V 0 bases and J 3 bases, with 9 bases left between them. Germline CDR1 reads LNHNV; CDR2 reads YYDKDF (reference sequence). CDR3 nucleotide sequence: TGTGCCACCAGCAGAGATCGACAGGCCAATCAGCCCCAGCATTTT. This sequence encodes CATSRDRQANQPQHF. The full variable domain, rest sourced from reference TRBV15 and TRBJ1-5, is DAMVIQNPRYQVTQFGKPVTLSCSQTLNHNVMYWYQQKSSQAPKLLFHYYDKDFNNEADTPDNFQSRRPNTSFCFLDIRSPGLGDTAMYLCATSRDRQANQPQHFGDGTRLSIL.

The V gene is TRBV7-9, the J gene TRBJ2-7, with a possible D match to TRBD2 (6 bases). Trimming pared 6 bases from V and 6 bases from J, leaving 21 bases between. Germline-derived CDR1 and CDR2 are SEHNR and FQNEAQ (reference sequence). This CDR3 region has 15 residues. CDR3 in DNA: TGTGCCAGCAGTCCTAAACAGAGGGTCGGGAGCGAGCAGTACTTC. Its protein is CASSPKQRVGSEQYF. The variable domain in full, completed from reference TRBV7-9 and TRBJ2-7, reads DTGVSQNPRHKITKRGQNVTFRCDPISEHNRLYWYRQTLGQGPEFLTYFQNEAQLEKSRLLSDRFSAERPKGSFSTLEIQRTEQGDSAMYLCASSPKQRVGSEQYFGPGTRLTVT.

The chain employs TRBV29-1 and TRBJ1-2, with 12 bases that match TRBD1. After removal of 7 bases from V and 4 bases from J, the junction contained 4 bases not matched to a gene. From germline, CDR1 is SQVTM and CDR2 ANQGSEA. The CDR3 sequence is 13 residues long. The CDR3 is CSDGTGGAYGYTF. The CDR3 DNA reads as TGCAGCGACGGGACAGGGGGCGCCTATGGCTACACCTTC. Drawing the rest from reference TRBV29-1 and TRBJ1-2, the complete variable domain is SAVISQKPSRDICQRGTSLTIQCQVDSQVTMMFWYRQQPGQSLTLIATANQGSEATYESGFVIDKFPISRPNLTFSTLTVSNMSPEDSSIYLCSDGTGGAYGYTFGSGTRLTVV.

The chain employs TRBV24-1 and TRBJ2-1; 7 positions match TRBD1. V shed 9 bases, J shed 8 bases, and the junction held 3 bases outside the gene matches. Per germline, CDR1 KGHDR and CDR2 SFDVKD. The CDR3 consists of 11 residues. The CDR3 DNA reads as TGTGCCACCCAGACAGGGTATGAGCAGTTCTTC. Its translation is CATQTGYEQFF.

J is TRBJ2-1 and V is TRBV5-1; D ambiguous. Per germline, CDR1 SGHRS and CDR2 YFSETQ. The CDR3 has 15 residues. Between the trimmed V and J ends, which lost 4 bases and 0 bases, there was a span of 11 bases. Here the CDR3 reads CASSIIASSYNEQFF. CDR3 sequence (DNA): TGCGCCAGCAGCATAATAGCTAGCTCCTACAATGAGCAGTTCTTC.

The chain uses TRBV27 and TRBJ1-4; perhaps TRBD1 as D (6 bases). CDR1 and CDR2 (germline): MNHEY, SMNVEV (reference sequence). Trimming stripped 2 bases from V and 6 bases from J, with 13 bases between. This CDR3 has 15 amino acids. This CDR3 reads CASSLTGPHYEKLFF. In nucleotides, the CDR3 is TGTGCCAGCAGTTTAACAGGGCCCCATTATGAAAAACTGTTTTTT.

About this clone itself: Relative to the germline gene, one junction end is altered; a read error may explain this. V is TRBV6-6 and J is TRBJ1-2; 9 bases agree with TRBD1. Germline CDR1 and CDR2: MNHNY and SVGAGI (reference sequence). This CDR3 comprises 12 residues. The CDR3 here is CASSLTLGTGFF. CDR3 sequence (DNA): TGTGCCAGCAGTCTCACGCTCGGGACAGGGTTCTTC.

The rearrangement links TRBV9 to TRBJ2-5; D possibly corresponds to TRBD1 (6 bases). In germline, CDR1 is SGDLS, CDR2 YYNGEE. The CDR3 has 14 amino acids. Trimming took 8 bases from V and 4 from J, leaving 18 bases between them. CDR3 protein: CASTRTERGETQYF. CDR3 in DNA: TGTGCCAGTACCCGGACAGAGCGAGGAGAGACCCAGTACTTC.

The rearrangement uses TRBV12-5 and TRBJ2-6, with 8 bases that match TRBD1. The CDR3 is made up of 17 amino acids. V shed 1 base and J 2 bases; nucleotides not matched to a gene: 4. Germline V gives CDR1 LGHNT, CDR2 FRNRAP. The CDR3 DNA is TGTGCTAGTGGTTTGGATTCGGACAGGGCTGGGGCCAACGTCCTGACTTTC. It is translated as CASGLDSDRAGANVLTF.

The chain links TRBV20-1 to TRBJ2-5; the D gene is possibly TRBD2 (5 bases). CDR3 size: 11 residues. V was clipped by 5 bases and J by 7 bases, with 11 bases between them. CDR1 is DFQATT, CDR2 SNEGSKA, per germline (reference sequence). CDR3 loop: CSAEGDGTQYF. The CDR3 coding sequence is TGCAGTGCTGAGGGAGACGGGACCCAGTACTTC.

This clone came up a few times. The rearrangement joins TRBV7-8 to TRBJ2-7; weak D call: TRBD1 (6 bases). Germline lookup yields CDR1 SGHVS and CDR2 FQNEAQ. V was pared by 6 bases and J by 2 bases, with 17 bases between. The length of the CDR3 is 15 residues. The CDR3 is CASSYPRGSTYEQYF. The CDR3 bases are TGTGCCAGCAGTTATCCCAGGGGATCTACCTACGAGCAGTACTTC.

This chain connects TRBV30 to TRBJ2-3; D gene unclear. Germline assignment: CDR1 GTSNPN and CDR2 SVGIG (reference sequence). Trimming took 1 base from V and 1 from J, leaving 3 bases between them. CDR3 length: 12 residues. CDR3 DNA sequence: TGTGCCTGGAGTGCCGGCACAGATACGCAGTATTTT. This sequence encodes CAWSAGTDTQYF.

The genes are TRBV5-4 and TRBJ2-7; D is ambiguous. The V end was cut by 0 bases, the J end by 6 bases, with 4 bases between. This CDR3 has 11 residues. Germline V gene sequence: CDR1 SGHNT, CDR2 YYREEE (reference sequence). The DNA for the CDR3 is TGTGCCAGCAGCTTGGGCGGCGAGCAGTACTTC. Translation: CASSLGGEQYF. Looking up the rest from reference TRBV5-4 and TRBJ2-7 gives the full variable domain: ETGVTQSPTHLIKTRGQQVTLRCSSQSGHNTVSWYQQALGQGPQFIFQYYREEENGRGNFPPRFSGLQFPNYSSELNVNALELDDSALYLCASSLGGEQYFGPGTRLTVT.

The rearrangement links TRBV12-3 or TRBV12-4 to TRBJ1-5, with D possibly matching TRBD1 (6 bases). V was clipped by 5 bases and J by 11 bases, with 16 bases between them. There are 13 residues in the CDR3. CDR3 coding DNA: TGTGCCAGCAGTCTCCCTGGGACACAGACCCAGCATTTT. Translation: CASSLPGTQTQHF.

This clone occurred once. At one end the junction does not follow the germline gene, possibly because of a read error. The gene calls are TRBV19 and TRBJ1-2; D gene unclear. The CDR3 extends over 12 amino acids. Germline CDR1 is LNHDA and CDR2 is SQIVND (reference sequence). The CDR3 DNA follows: TGTGCCAGTAGTATTGCTAATTATGGCTACACCTTC. Encoded protein: CASSIANYGYTF.

J is TRBJ1-4 and V is TRBV9, with 9 bases matching TRBD1. Germline V gene lookup returns CDR1 SGDLS and CDR2 YYNGEE. V trimming: 3 bases; J trimming: 8 bases; junction bases outside the gene matches: 5. CDR3 length equals 14 residues. The CDR3 DNA reads TGTGCCAGCAGCGGGGGACAGGGTGAGGAAAAACTGTTTTTT. Translated, it gives CASSGGQGEEKLFF. Full variable domain (rest looked up from reference TRBV9 and TRBJ1-4): DSGVTQTPKHLITATGQRVTLRCSPRSGDLSVYWYQQSLDQGLQFLIQYYNGEERAKGNILERFSAQQFPDLHSELNLSSLELGDSALYFCASSGGQGEEKLFFGSGTQLSVL.

The rearrangement uses TRBV10-3 and TRBJ2-7; 13 nucleotides line up with TRBD2. Unmatched junction bases numbered 4, after V lost 10 bases and J lost 1 base. The germline V gene has CDR1 ENHRY and CDR2 SYGVKD. This CDR3 contains 14 residues. CDR3 loop: CATRGLAGSYEQYF. CDR3 bases: TGTGCCACCCGGGGACTAGCGGGATCCTACGAGCAGTACTTC.

The genes are TRBV27 and TRBJ2-7; TRBD1 might be the D (6 bases). This CDR3 has 16 residues. Germline lookup yields CDR1 MNHEY and CDR2 SMNVEV (reference sequence). The V end lost 5 bases, the J end lost 5 bases, and 22 bases lay between the germline ends. The CDR3 nucleotides are TGTGCCAGCAGTCCACTCCTAAACAGGGCGGGCCACGAGCAGTACTTC. It codes for CASSPLLNRAGHEQYF.

The gene calls are TRBV5-1 and TRBJ1-1; D possibly corresponds to TRBD1 (5 bases). The CDR3 is made up of 14 amino acids. V was pared by 1 base and J by 6 bases, with 13 bases between. Germline CDR1 and CDR2: SGHRS and YFSETQ. The CDR3 region has the DNA TGCGCCAGCAGCTTGAGGAGAGAACAGGCTGAAGCTTTCTTT. It codes for CASSLRREQAEAFF.

The J gene is TRBJ1-6, the V gene TRBV19, with 7 bases identical to TRBD1. The CDR3 is 15 residues long. V lost 8 bases to trimming and J lost 3 bases; unmatched junction nucleotides: 7. Germline CDR1 is LNHDA and CDR2 is SQIVND (reference sequence). The DNA of the CDR3 is TGTGCCAGTGGGGACAGCCGACTCTATAATTCACCCCTCCACTTT. It translates to CASGDSRLYNSPLHF.

This clone was observed a few times. This chain links TRBV30 with TRBJ1-3, with 8 positions matching TRBD1. The CDR3 is 16 amino acids. V lost 6 bases, J lost 0 bases, and 10 bases stayed unmatched. The germline V gene encodes CDR1 GTSNPN and CDR2 SVGIG (reference sequence). The CDR3 reads CACNRGQAISGNTIYF. CDR3 DNA: TGTGCCTGTAACCGGGGACAGGCGATCTCTGGAAACACCATATATTTT.

The chain couples TRBV6-5 to TRBJ1-1; D might be TRBD1 (5 bases). V shed 1 base and J shed 1 base, with 10 bases lying between them. Germline CDR1 and CDR2: MNHEY and SVGAGI. This CDR3 spans 15 amino acids. The CDR3 is CASSYFAGRNTEAFF. In DNA, the CDR3 is TGTGCCAGCAGTTACTTCGCAGGGCGGAACACTGAAGCTTTCTTT.

The chain couples TRBV6-4 to TRBJ2-3, with D maybe TRBD1 (6 bases). V shed 6 bases and J shed 2 bases, with 12 bases lying between them. Looked up from germline, CDR1 is MRHNA and CDR2 is SNTAGT. CDR3 size: 14 residues. The DNA of the CDR3 is TGTGCCAGCAGCGACCAGGGGTTCACAGATACGCAGTATTTT. Amino acids: CASSDQGFTDTQYF.

This clone was detected only once. The chain links TRBV30 to TRBJ1-2; the match to TRBD1 covers 8 bases. The CDR3 contains 14 residues. The trim removed 2 bases at V and 4 bases at J, leaving 6 bases unmatched. Germline V lookup: CDR1 GTSNPN, CDR2 SVGIG (reference sequence). Here the CDR3 DNA reads TGTGCCTGGAGTTCCGGACAGGGACGCTATGGCTACACCTTC. This gives the protein CAWSSGQGRYGYTF.

CDR3 amino acids: CASSIDPGVGETQYF. CDR3 DNA: TGTGCCAGCAGCATCGACCCAGGGGTCGGAGAGACCCAGTACTTC. The chain recombines TRBV7-9 with TRBJ2-5, with a possible D match to TRBD1 (6 bases). The CDR3 has 15 amino acids. V lost 5 bases, J lost 4 bases, and 17 bases lay in between. Germline V gives CDR1 SEHNR, CDR2 FQNEAQ (reference sequence).